A single sample gave rise to the 19 T cell receptor beta chains below, sequenced in a study of blood T cell repertoires in COVID-19. Clones were read by immunoSEQ multiplex PCR, and TCRdb kept only the in-frame ones, dropping some. The data hold about 230,000 clones, with just over 85% observed a single time. The sample consisted of peripheral blood. These receptors were taken from a man aged 45 to 65 with COVID-19, enrolled during active disease.

V usage is TRBV18 and J usage is TRBJ2-2, with TRBD2 identical over 7 bases. V lost 3 bases to trimming and J lost 5 bases; unmatched junction nucleotides: 9. This CDR3 is 16 amino acids long. CDR1 KGHSH and CDR2 LQKENI come from the germline V gene. The CDR3 reads CASSPRREPTTGELFF. In DNA form, the CDR3 reads TGTGCCAGCTCACCCAGGCGGGAGCCAACGACCGGGGAGCTGTTTTTT.

V is TRBV10-1 and J is TRBJ2-7; 10 bases agree with TRBD2. The germline CDR1 and CDR2 sequences are WNHNN and SYGVQD (reference sequence). CDR3 length equals 14 residues. V shed 2 bases, J shed 3 bases, and the junction held 1 base outside the gene matches. The CDR3: CASSEASGSYEQYF. The DNA for the CDR3 is TGCGCCAGCAGTGAGGCTAGCGGGAGCTACGAGCAGTACTTC.

This clone was found once. This rearrangement joins TRBV19 to TRBJ1-2; perhaps TRBD1 as D (5 bases). V lost 3 bases, J lost 4 bases, and 15 bases lay in between. The CDR3 is made up of 15 amino acids. Germline V gene data show CDR1 as LNHDA and CDR2 as SQIVND (reference sequence). CDR3 nucleotide sequence: TGTGCCAGTAGTATTTCAACCGGGACTTCCTATGGCTACACCTTC. Translated: CASSISTGTSYGYTF.

The J gene is TRBJ2-7, the V gene TRBV5-1; 9 positions agree with TRBD2. The CDR3 runs 14 residues. Germline assignment: CDR1 SGHRS and CDR2 YFSETQ. Losses at the gene ends were 1 base for V and 4 bases for J; bases not matched to a gene: 3. The CDR3 here is CASSLSSGNYEQYF. The CDR3 DNA reads as TGCGCCAGCAGCTTGTCTAGCGGGAATTACGAGCAGTACTTC.

V gene TRBV7-2 combines with J gene TRBJ2-7; D possibly corresponds to TRBD1 (6 bases). The V end lost 5 bases, the J end lost 2 bases, and 16 bases lay between the germline ends. The CDR3 length is 15 residues. Germline CDR1 SGHTA, CDR2 FQGNSA. The chain's CDR3 is CASSESTGNPYEQYF. The DNA of the CDR3 is TGTGCCAGCAGCGAGTCGACAGGTAACCCCTACGAGCAGTACTTC. Looking up the rest from reference TRBV7-2 and TRBJ2-7 gives the full variable domain: GAGVSQSPSNKVTEKGKDVELRCDPISGHTALYWYRQSLGQGLEFLIYFQGNSAPDKSGLPSDRFSAERTGGSVSTLTIQRTQQEDSAVYLCASSESTGNPYEQYFGPGTRLTVT.

V and J are TRBV6-6 and TRBJ1-2; no clear D. The CDR3 sequence is 15 residues long. The V gene lost 0 bases and the J gene lost 2 bases, with 10 bases spanning the gap. Germline loops: CDR1 MNHNY, CDR2 SVGAGI (reference sequence). In DNA, the CDR3 is TGTGCCAGCAGTTACTCGACAACGGGGAACTATGGCTACACCTTC. It specifies CASSYSTTGNYGYTF.

The chain is built from TRBV11-1 and TRBJ2-7; 8 nucleotides align to TRBD2. There are 15 residues in the CDR3. With V trimmed by 6 bases and J by 2 bases, 9 bases remained unmatched. Germline CDR1 SGHAT, CDR2 FQDESV (reference sequence). This CDR3 reads CASSSSPGGTYEQYF. The DNA for the CDR3 is TGTGCCAGCAGTTCCTCTCCGGGAGGGACCTACGAGCAGTACTTC.

This sequence joins TRBV19 and TRBJ1-5; D may be TRBD1 (5 bases). Trimming stripped 3 bases from V and 5 bases from J, with 14 bases between. Germline loops: CDR1 LNHDA, CDR2 SQIVND (reference sequence). The CDR3 sequence is 15 residues long. CDR3 DNA sequence: TGTGCCAGTAGTATGTTCAGGGACTCTGATCAGCCCCAGCATTTT. This translates into CASSMFRDSDQPQHF.

The chain couples TRBV2 to TRBJ2-5; 7 positions agree with TRBD2. This CDR3 comprises 14 residues. The germline gives CDR1 SNHLY, CDR2 FYNNEI. V shed 8 bases, J shed 2 bases, and the junction held 8 bases outside the gene matches. The CDR3 DNA sequence: TGTGCCAGCGGGCGGGCCGGGGGGCAAGAGACCCAGTACTTC. It is translated as CASGRAGGQETQYF. Full variable domain (rest looked up from reference TRBV2 and TRBJ2-5): EPEVTQTPSHQVTQMGQEVILRCVPISNHLYFYWYRQILGQKVEFLVSFYNNEISEKSEIFDDQFSVERPDGSNFTLKIRSTKLEDSAMYFCASGRAGGQETQYFGPGTRLLVL.

V is TRBV11-2 and J is TRBJ1-5; possible D gene TRBD1, 5 bases. Trimming left V 5 bases short and J 7 bases short, with 18 bases between. The V gene's germline CDR1 is SGHAT and CDR2 FQNNGV. The CDR3 sequence is 15 residues long. CDR3 amino acids: CASSPSGGEGQPQHF. The CDR3 DNA reads as TGTGCCAGCAGCCCCTCCGGAGGGGAGGGACAGCCCCAGCATTTT.

V and J are TRBV18 and TRBJ1-1; possible D gene TRBD1, 6 bases. With 4 bases removed from V and 4 bases from J, the gap between germline ends came to 13 bases. Germline CDR1 and CDR2: KGHSH and LQKENI. There are 14 residues in the CDR3. CDR3 in DNA: TGTGCCAGCTCACTTACCCCAGGGGTCACTGAAGCTTTCTTT. It specifies CASSLTPGVTEAFF.

The chain couples TRBV19 to TRBJ2-7, with no clear D. The CDR3 has 15 amino acids. Germline-derived CDR1 and CDR2 are LNHDA and SQIVND (reference sequence). Deletions cut 5 bases from V and 8 bases from J, with 22 bases between. CDR3 residues: CASSPLQSTGGKQYF. The CDR3 bases are TGTGCCAGTAGTCCCCTCCAATCGACGGGTGGTAAGCAGTACTTC.

Regarding this clone: Other DNA sequences within the sample encode an identical CDR3. The chain carries TRBV7-9 and TRBJ2-2; 12 bases line up with TRBD2. The CDR3 runs to 16 residues. CDR1 is SEHNR, CDR2 FQNEAQ, per germline (reference sequence). J gave up 3 bases and V 5 bases, and 4 bases lay outside the gene matches. The CDR3 DNA is TGTGCCAGCAGCGCTCGACTAGCGGGGGACACCGGGGAGCTGTTTTTT. It codes for CASSARLAGDTGELFF.

Note on this clone: Additional DNA sequences in this sample encode the identical CDR3. The V call is TRBV19, the J call TRBJ2-7; tentative D call: TRBD1 (6 bases). CDR1 is LNHDA and CDR2 is SQIVND in the germline V gene (reference sequence). The germline V and J ends were trimmed by 6 bases and 4 bases, with 7 bases remaining between them. This CDR3 is 11 amino acids long. The chain's CDR3 is CASRRGYEQYF. The CDR3 DNA reads TGTGCCAGTAGAAGGGGGTACGAGCAGTACTTC.

The table lists this clone with a few counts. The gene calls are TRBV11-2 and TRBJ1-3; D gene unclear. CDR3 length equals 12 residues. V was cut by 5 bases and J by 6 bases, with 8 bases left in between. Germline CDR1 SGHAT, CDR2 FQNNGV. The CDR3 DNA reads TGTGCCAGCAGCCCCCTGTCAAACACCATATATTTT. This codes for CASSPLSNTIYF.

The chain links TRBV7-9 to TRBJ1-4, with D possibly TRBD1 on 6 matching bases. From germline, CDR1 is SEHNR and CDR2 FQNEAQ (reference sequence). This CDR3 region has 16 residues. With 5 bases removed from V and 5 bases from J, the gap between germline ends came to 18 bases. The CDR3 sequence: CASSPPPDRDNEKLFF. For the CDR3, the DNA is TGTGCCAGCAGCCCACCACCGGACAGAGACAATGAAAAACTGTTTTTT.

The CDR3 DNA follows: TGTGCCAGCAGCCAAGATGTCCGAAGCGGGATGGGAACAGATACGCAGTATTTT. Protein sequence: CASSQDVRSGMGTDTQYF. This rearrangement joins TRBV3-1 (or the pseudogene TRBV3-2) to TRBJ2-3, with TRBD2 matching over 7 bases. Germline CDR1 and CDR2: LGHDT and YNNKEL (reference sequence). CDR3 length: 18 residues. The V gene end was trimmed by 0 bases and the J gene end by 3 bases; junction bases not matched to a gene: 12.

V usage is TRBV7-6 and J usage is TRBJ2-2, with 8 bases identical to TRBD2. V gave up 10 bases and J gave up 6 bases; unmatched junction bases: 10. CDR1 and CDR2 from the germline V gene are SGHVS and FNYEAQ. The CDR3 has 14 residues. The CDR3: CATRGSGEAGELFF. CDR3 nucleotide sequence: TGTGCCACCCGGGGTAGCGGGGAAGCCGGGGAGCTGTTTTTT.

This chain connects TRBV2 to TRBJ1-2; TRBD1 aligns across 7 bases. Germline V gene lookup returns CDR1 SNHLY and CDR2 FYNNEI. This CDR3 spans 12 amino acids. The trim removed 9 bases at V and 2 bases at J, leaving 3 bases unmatched. The CDR3 region is CARKTGNYGYTF. CDR3 DNA sequence: TGTGCCAGAAAGACAGGGAACTATGGCTACACCTTC.